This T cell receptor (beta chain) was recovered during a study of shared clonotypes between healthy human individuals. In the study overall: CD4 naive and CD4 memory each took three plates per donor, while CD8 naive took two and CD8 memory one. General study points: An expected dependence of interdonor clonotype sharing on sequencing depth was noted.

With 4 bases clipped from V and 4 bases from J, the junction kept 6 bases outside the gene matches. Germline V gene sequence: CDR1 KGHSH, CDR2 LQKENI. The CDR3 sequence is 15 residues long. Note on this clone: The antigen remains unidentified.

Sequencing used immunoSEQ multiplex PCR; TCRdb keeps in-frame clones, though not all of them. The sample lists about 1,500,000 clones; roughly 96% were seen once. Among the donors, all were Caucasian adults who lived in Nashville, Tennessee. CD4+ cells underwent separation, giving CD45RA+ naive and CD45RA-negative memory subsets. The chain is built from TRBV18 and TRBJ2-3; 9 bases align to TRBD2. This receptor was obtained from a man aged 25-45 years in good health. Sequenced: naive CD4+ T cells sorted from blood. Regarding subset: CD45RA+ positively selected. As DNA, the CDR3 is TGTGCCAGCTCACTCTTTAGCGGGAGCGCAGATACGCAGTATTTT. Translated: CASSLFSGSADTQYF.